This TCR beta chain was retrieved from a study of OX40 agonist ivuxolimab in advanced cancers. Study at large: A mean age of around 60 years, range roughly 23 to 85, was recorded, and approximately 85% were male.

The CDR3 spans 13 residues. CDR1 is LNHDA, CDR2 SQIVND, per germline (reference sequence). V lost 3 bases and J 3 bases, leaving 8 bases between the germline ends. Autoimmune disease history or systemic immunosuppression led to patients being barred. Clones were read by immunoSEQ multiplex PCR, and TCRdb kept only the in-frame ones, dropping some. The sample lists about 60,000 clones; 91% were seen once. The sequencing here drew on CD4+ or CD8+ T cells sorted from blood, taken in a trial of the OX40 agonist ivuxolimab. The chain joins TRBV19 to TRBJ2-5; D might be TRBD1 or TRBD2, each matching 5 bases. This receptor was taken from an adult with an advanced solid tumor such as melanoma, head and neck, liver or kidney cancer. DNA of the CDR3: TGTGCCAGTAGTATTGGGGGTAAAGAGACCCAGTACTTC. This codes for CASSIGGKETQYF. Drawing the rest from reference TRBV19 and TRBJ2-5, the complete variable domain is DGGITQSPKYLFRKEGQNVTLSCEQNLNHDAMYWYRQDPGQGLRLIYYSQIVNDFQKGDIAEGYSVSREKKESFPLTVTSAQKNPTAFYLCASSIGGKETQYFGPGTRLLVL.